The entry that follows covers one TCR beta chain sequence. Its antigen is undetermined. The CDR3 length is 15 residues. Per germline, CDR1 SGHRS and CDR2 YFSETQ. The J segment lost 3 bases and the V segment lost 1 base, leaving 7 bases of the junction unmatched. Clones were sequenced by immunoSEQ multiplex PCR, and TCRdb holds only the in-frame ones, with some missing. Among more than 65,000 clones listed, approximately 93% were seen once. This specimen comes from a study of graft-versus-host responses after intestinal transplantation. General observations from the study: GvH clones occurred in recipient marrow; some first appeared in ileum or blood.

The V and J genes are TRBV5-1 and TRBJ2-7; 7 bases fit TRBD1. The clonotype originates from a human donor who received an intestinal transplant. Sequences were derived from unstimulated CD8+ T cells sorted from spleen or lymph node cells, sampled before intestinal transplant. As DNA, the CDR3 is TGCGCCAGCAGCTTGCGAACAGGGGATTTCTACGAGCAGTACTTC. It codes for CASSLRTGDFYEQYF.